These 10 T cell receptor beta chains came from one sample sequenced in a study of blood T cell repertoires in COVID-19. This table comes from immunoSEQ multiplex PCR, and its TCRdb copy is limited to in-frame clones, with some not included. The sample has a few hundred thousand clones, roughly 88% seen once. The specimen sequenced was PBMCs or T cells enriched from blood (not recorded which). These receptors were obtained from a woman younger than 45 who had recovered from COVID-19.

The J gene is TRBJ1-2, the V gene TRBV29-1, with D unresolved. CDR3 length: 13 amino acids. V was clipped by 4 bases and J by 5 bases, with 14 bases between them. The germline V gene has CDR1 SQVTM and CDR2 ANQGSEA. The CDR3 DNA sequence: TGCAGCGTTGCCCGAACTGCGGATTATGGCTACACCTTC. Amino acid sequence: CSVARTADYGYTF.

The chain has TRBV19 and TRBJ2-1; 10 positions match TRBD1. Germline V gene lookup returns CDR1 LNHDA and CDR2 SQIVND (reference sequence). V lost 4 bases, J lost 12 bases, and 3 bases stayed unmatched. The CDR3 is made up of 12 amino acids. The CDR3 region is CASSTRTGGQFF. The CDR3 region has the DNA TGTGCCAGTAGTACCAGGACAGGGGGGCAGTTCTTC.

The sample holds one count of this clone. In DNA form, the CDR3 reads TGTGCCAGCGCTATAACTGGGGCCAACGTCCTGACTTTC. Residues: CASAITGANVLTF. The gene calls are TRBV28 and TRBJ2-6; D gene unclear. Trimming removed 8 bases from V and 2 bases from J, with 7 bases in between. Germline values: CDR1 MDHEN, CDR2 SYDVKM. The CDR3 has 13 residues.

The V call is TRBV11-3, the J call TRBJ1-2; 9 nucleotides match TRBD1. Trimming removed 4 bases from V and 4 bases from J; junction bases left unmatched: 13. Germline CDR1 is SGHNT and CDR2 is YENEEA. This CDR3 comprises 17 residues. The DNA for the CDR3 is TGTGCCAGCAGCTCCCCGATCGGGACAGGGATCCTCTATGGCTACACCTTC. Its protein product is CASSSPIGTGILYGYTF.

The CDR3 loop reads CASSIGFGKNTEAFF. The CDR3 nucleotides read TGTGCCAGTAGTATAGGGTTCGGGAAGAACACTGAAGCTTTCTTT. This chain connects TRBV19 to TRBJ1-1; D unresolved. The CDR3 is made up of 15 amino acids. V was shortened by 1 base and J by 1 base, with 10 bases between the two germline ends. In germline, CDR1 is LNHDA, CDR2 SQIVND (reference sequence).

This clone was observed a single time. V gene TRBV2 combines with J gene TRBJ1-2, with D possibly TRBD1 on 5 matching bases. Trimming stripped 6 bases from V and 1 base from J, with 9 bases between. There are 13 residues in the CDR3. Germline assignment: CDR1 SNHLY and CDR2 FYNNEI. CDR3 protein: CASRGVFNYGYTF. The DNA for the CDR3 is TGTGCCAGCAGAGGGGTGTTTAACTATGGCTACACCTTC.

The rearrangement uses TRBV5-1 and TRBJ2-1; 9 nucleotides align to TRBD2. The CDR3 has 17 residues. The V segment lost 0 bases and the J segment 6 bases; nucleotides outside the gene matches: 10. Germline V gives CDR1 SGHRS, CDR2 YFSETQ. This CDR3 is CASSLGALAGVSNEQFF. The CDR3 DNA reads TGCGCCAGCAGCTTGGGGGCGTTAGCGGGAGTCTCCAATGAGCAGTTCTTC.

This chain joins TRBV7-6 and TRBJ2-7; 9 bases align to TRBD1. Trimming took 0 bases from V and 2 from J; bases not matched to a gene: 2. CDR1 is SGHVS and CDR2 is FNYEAQ in the germline V gene. This CDR3 has 15 amino acids. CDR3 nucleotides: TGTGCCAGCAGCTTAGCGGGACAGGGCGCCTACGAGCAGTACTTC. Translated, it gives CASSLAGQGAYEQYF.

The chain carries TRBV6-1 and TRBJ2-7, with a tentative D call TRBD2 (6 bases). The V gene's germline CDR1 is MNHNS and CDR2 SASEGT. This CDR3 is built from 14 residues. V gave up 2 bases and J gave up 2 bases, with 10 bases separating them. This CDR3 is CASSELTRTYEQYF. The CDR3 DNA follows: TGTGCCAGCAGTGAACTGACTAGAACCTACGAGCAGTACTTC.

CDR3 DNA sequence: TGTGCCAGCAGCCGACTACGAGGGAAAGCAGCAGATACGCAGTATTTT. Amino acid sequence: CASSRLRGKAADTQYF. V gene TRBV4-2 combines with J gene TRBJ2-3; tentatively, D is TRBD2 (5 bases). The CDR3 consists of 16 residues. V lost 4 bases and J lost 4, with 18 bases in between. Germline assignment: CDR1 LGHNA and CDR2 YNFKEQ.